These T cell receptor beta chains were read from a single sample in a study of blood T cells in healthy people across ages. MiXCR, run by TCRdb on the 5' RACE reads, gives a single entry per CDR3 protein. In the table there are about 1.6 million distinct CDR3 sequences, around 36% of which are singletons. Sequencing used blood. The origin of the receptors is a woman under 40 in good health. Each CDR3 is given with its conserved first and last residue. D genes are given only for firm matches. Clone size is shown for a subset of rows, as once, few, many or a class of expanded clone.

v_call	j_call	clone_size	d_call	cdr3_nt	cdr3_aa
TRBV20-1	TRBJ2-3	-	-	TGCAGCTACCGAATGGTCCACGGGGTTTCAGATACGCAGTATTTT	CSYRMVHGVSDTQYF
TRBV3-1	TRBJ1-5	-	-	TGTGCCAGCAGCCAATCCTATAGCAATCAGCCCCAGCATTTT	CASSQSYSNQPQHF
TRBV29-1	TRBJ1-5	few	TRBD1	TGCAGCACTCGGACAGGGAATCAGCCCCAGCATTTT	CSTRTGNQPQHF
TRBV9	TRBJ2-1	many	-	TGTGCCAGCAGCGCCCGAGCCGCGATCTCCTACAATGAGCAGTTCTTC	CASSARAAISYNEQFF
TRBV12-3/TRBV12-4	TRBJ2-2	-	TRBD2	TGTGCCAGCAGTTATAGCGGGACTTACACCGGGGAGCTGTTTTTT	CASSYSGTYTGELFF
TRBV10-3	TRBJ2-6	many	TRBD1	TGTGCCATCAGTGAGACAGGGGGTTCTGGGGCCAACGTCCTGACTTTC	CAISETGGSGANVLTF
TRBV13	TRBJ2-1	few	TRBD2	TGTGCCAGCAGCCCCCAATTAGCGGGAATTTGGCCCAATGAGCAGTTCTTC	CASSPQLAGIWPNEQFF
TRBV5-4	TRBJ2-2	-	-	TGTGCCAGCAATCGGGTACAGGATAGCGGAATCACCGGGGAGCGGTTTTTT	CASNRVQDSGITGERFF
TRBV3-1	TRBJ2-7	-	-	TGTGCCAGCAGTTCAACTACTCCTTCGGGACTGGGGGCACCGGAGCAGTACTTC	CASSSTTPSGLGAPEQYF
TRBV7-8	TRBJ2-5	few	-	TGTGCCAGCAGCCCAAAGGCAGGGACCCAGTACTTC	CASSPKAGTQYF
TRBV5-1	TRBJ2-5	-	-	TGCGCCAGCAGCTCACCCCGGGACGGCCGGGGGGAGACCCAGTACTTC	CASSSPRDGRGETQYF
TRBV20-1	TRBJ1-2	many	-	TGCAGTGCTAGAGATAGCCAATACGAAGGCTACACCTTC	CSARDSQYEGYTF
TRBV16	TRBJ1-4	-	-	TGTGCCAGCAGCCAATTTAGCGGTGGCGCCGGAGAAAAACTGTTTTTT	CASSQFSGGAGEKLFF
TRBV7-9	TRBJ1-1	-	-	TGTGCCAGCAGCCCGAGGTCGAACACTGAAGCTTTCTTT	CASSPRSNTEAFF
TRBV3-1	TRBJ2-1	-	TRBD2	TGTGCCAGCGGAACGATAACTAGCGGGGGTTTCAATGAGCAGTTCTTC	CASGTITSGGFNEQFF
TRBV5-6	TRBJ2-7	few	-	TGTGCCAGCAGCTTGTATTTGGGGCGCGAGCAGTACTTC	CASSLYLGREQYF
TRBV29-1	TRBJ2-1	-	TRBD2	TGCAGCGCCAAAGCCAGCGGGGGCTACAATGAGCAGTTCTTC	CSAKASGGYNEQFF
TRBV20-1	TRBJ2-1	-	TRBD2	TGCAGTGCTGGTGGACTAGCGGGAGTACGGAGGCAGTTCTTC	CSAGGLAGVRRQFF
TRBV5-1	TRBJ2-3	many	-	TGCGCCAGCTCCCCGCGAGGCGGGGCCGGCACAGATACGCAGTATTTT	CASSPRGGAGTDTQYF
TRBV30	TRBJ2-3	many	-	TGTGCCTGGAGTCTTCTCACAGATACGCAGTATTTT	CAWSLLTDTQYF
TRBV7-9	TRBJ2-7	-	TRBD2	TGTGCCAGCAGTTGGAGACTAGCGGGAGGGAACCCCTACGAGCAGTACTTC	CASSWRLAGGNPYEQYF
TRBV5-1	TRBJ2-2	-	TRBD2	TGCGCCAGCAGCGGAACTAGCGGGAGAAGCGGGGAGCTGTTTTTT	CASSGTSGRSGELFF
TRBV28	TRBJ2-7	-	-	TGTGCCAGCGGGGGCGAGCAGTACTTC	CASGGEQYF
TRBV27	TRBJ2-3	few	TRBD1	TGTGCCAGCAGTTGGGGGACAGGGCGAGATACGCAGTATTTT	CASSWGTGRDTQYF
TRBV4-1	TRBJ1-3	few	-	TGCGCCAGCAGCCAGGCATTGGGAAACACCATATATTTT	CASSQALGNTIYF
TRBV7-9	TRBJ2-1	-	-	TGTGCCAGCAGGGACGGTCTTAGTGAGCAGTTCTTC	CASRDGLSEQFF
TRBV9	TRBJ1-4	-	-	TGTGCCAGCAGCGTAGACGGGAGCATTGATGAAAAACTGTTTTTT	CASSVDGSIDEKLFF
TRBV7-9	TRBJ2-7	-	-	TGTGCCAGCAGCTCTGTTCGAGGGGGTAGCGCCTACGAGCAGTACTTC	CASSSVRGGSAYEQYF
TRBV7-9	TRBJ1-6	-	-	TGTGCCAGCAGCTTAGGGACAGCCCGCGGGACACCCCTCCACTTT	CASSLGTARGTPLHF
TRBV5-1	TRBJ1-2	-	-	TGCGCCAGCAGCTTTGGGGGAGCTAACTATGGCTGCACCTTC	CASSFGGANYGCTF
TRBV7-2	TRBJ1-2	few	-	TGTGCCAGCAAAACCGCGGCGAATCTCTATGGCTACACCTTC	CASKTAANLYGYTF
TRBV4-1	TRBJ2-7	few	TRBD1	TGCGCCAGCAGCCAAGCAGGGACAGGGAGTTTCTCCTACGAGCAGTACTTC	CASSQAGTGSFSYEQYF
TRBV27	TRBJ2-5	-	-	TGTGCCAGCAGTTTATTCCGCCCCCTAGCGCCGTACCAAGAGACCCAGTACTTC	CASSLFRPLAPYQETQYF
TRBV5-1	TRBJ1-1	few	-	TGTGCCAGCAGCTTAGAGGGGGTAACTGAAGCTTTCTTT	CASSLEGVTEAFF
TRBV12-3/TRBV12-4	TRBJ1-4	once	-	TGTGCCAGCAGTTCGGGGTTTGATTCTGAAAAACTGTTTTTT	CASSSGFDSEKLFF
TRBV20-1	TRBJ2-1	many	TRBD2	TGCAGTGCTCCCCTGGGCGGGAGAGGCGAGCAGTTCTTC	CSAPLGGRGEQFF
TRBV9	TRBJ2-5	many	TRBD2	TGTGCCAGCAGCGCGACCGGGACTAAGAGCCAAGAGACCCAGTACTTC	CASSATGTKSQETQYF
TRBV12-3/TRBV12-4	TRBJ1-1	-	TRBD1	TGTGCCAGCAGTCCCGGACAGGGAAGGGCTGAAGCTTTCTTT	CASSPGQGRAEAFF
TRBV5-6	TRBJ2-3	few	-	TGTGCCAGCAGCTTAGGTGGAGAGAGCACAGATACGCAGTATTTT	CASSLGGESTDTQYF
TRBV20-1	TRBJ2-7	-	TRBD1	TGCAGTGCTAGGAGTAGGACAGGGACCGGCTACGAGCAGTACTTC	CSARSRTGTGYEQYF
TRBV27	TRBJ2-7	-	-	TGTGCCACCGGAACAGGTACCGAGCAGTACTTC	CATGTGTEQYF
TRBV28	TRBJ1-4	-	TRBD1	TGTGCCAGCAGCCTCGAGGGACAGGGGGAAAAACTGTTTTTT	CASSLEGQGEKLFF
TRBV27	TRBJ2-7	-	TRBD1	TGTGCCAACAGTGCCACCTCCTCCGGGACAGGGCCCTACGAGCAGTACTTC	CANSATSSGTGPYEQYF
TRBV7-2	TRBJ2-3	-	-	TGTGCCAGCAGCTTGGGCTCCTGGCCAGGGGAAGATACGCAGTATTTT	CASSLGSWPGEDTQYF
TRBV15	TRBJ2-7	-	TRBD1	TGTGCCACCAGCGCCACGGGACAGGGGGCTTTTACCTACGAGCAGTACTTC	CATSATGQGAFTYEQYF
TRBV29-1	TRBJ2-3	many	-	TGCAGCGTGCTCAGAGGAGATACGCAGTATTTT	CSVLRGDTQYF
TRBV20-1	TRBJ2-4	-	-	TGCAGTGCTAGAGATCCGCTAGCTGGAGAGCAGTACTTC	CSARDPLAGEQYF
TRBV4-1	TRBJ2-1	few	-	TGCGCCAGCAGCCCCCGAGAAGTTCTTGAGCAGTTCTTC	CASSPREVLEQFF
TRBV6-5	TRBJ2-2	-	-	TGTGCCAGCAGTTACAGTTTGGGGCGCGGCGGGGAGCTGTTTTTT	CASSYSLGRGGELFF